Below are 8 T cell receptor beta chains sequenced from a single sample in a study of T cells in Graves' hyperthyroidism and ophthalmopathy. Amplified TCR beta CDR3 regions came from RNA transcripts. The primer set for the first-round RT-PCR of the TCR CDR3 was HTBI. A single record per CDR3 protein comes from TCRdb applying MiXCR to the multiplex PCR reads. Among 550,000 to 700,000 distinct CDR3 sequences listed, approximately 14% were seen once. The sequenced sample was blood. The receptors stem from a woman in her 40s with Graves' ophthalmopathy.

This clonotype was found a few times. The chain links TRBV7-8 to TRBJ2-7; D is undetermined. V was pared by 5 bases and J by 4 bases, with 15 bases between. CDR1 SGHVS and CDR2 FQNEAQ come from the germline V gene. This CDR3 is built from 14 residues. The CDR3 region is CASSRTPAGYEQYF. The CDR3 DNA reads TGTGCCAGCAGCCGAACCCCCGCAGGTTACGAGCAGTACTTC.

This clonotype was counted many times. The V call is TRBV7-9, the J call TRBJ1-2; D might be TRBD1 (6 bases). Trimming removed 5 bases at V and 2 bases at J, with 15 bases between. The CDR3 loop spans 15 amino acids. Germline-derived CDR1 and CDR2 are SEHNR and FQNEAQ (reference sequence). The CDR3 sequence is CASSQTRGDNYGYTF. In DNA form, the CDR3 reads TGTGCCAGCAGCCAGACGAGGGGGGACAACTATGGCTACACCTTC.

At least ten counts were recorded for this clonotype. The chain recombines TRBV12-3 or TRBV12-4 with TRBJ2-2, with TRBD1 as a possible D gene (6 bases). Trimming removed 1 base from V and 4 bases from J, with 10 bases in between. The CDR3 is 15 amino acids. CDR3 bases: TGTGCCAGCAGTTTAGAACAGGGATCCACCGGGGAGCTGTTTTTT. Translation gives CASSLEQGSTGELFF.

This clonotype has at least ten counts. The CDR3 is CASSTRTGPNTEAFF. CDR3 bases: TGTGCCAGCAGCACGAGGACAGGGCCCAACACTGAAGCTTTCTTT. The V and J genes are TRBV11-1 and TRBJ1-1; 8 bases agree with TRBD1. The trim removed 5 bases at V and 2 bases at J, leaving 7 bases unmatched. The CDR3 has 15 amino acids. Germline values: CDR1 SGHAT, CDR2 FQDESV (reference sequence). Combining the CDR3 with reference TRBV11-1 and TRBJ1-1 gives the whole variable domain EAEVAQSPRYKITEKSQAVAFWCDPISGHATLYWYRQILGQGPELLVQFQDESVVDDSQLPKDRFSAERLKGVDSTLKIQPAELGDSAMYLCASSTRTGPNTEAFFGQGTRLTVV.

This clonotype was picked up a small number of times. This sequence joins TRBV5-5 and TRBJ2-5; no clear D gene. V was shortened by 1 base and J by 1 base, with 8 bases between the two germline ends. The CDR3 covers 14 residues. Germline V CDR1 and CDR2: SGHKS, YYEKEE (reference sequence). The CDR3 nucleotides read TGTGCCAGCAGCTTGAACAGTTTCCAAGAGACCCAGTACTTC. Translated: CASSLNSFQETQYF.

There are many counts of this clonotype. This chain's CDR3 is CASSLIGGGTEAFF. The CDR3 DNA sequence: TGTGCCAGCAGCTTAATTGGAGGCGGCACTGAAGCTTTCTTT. The chain couples TRBV7-3 to TRBJ1-1; D remains unclear. The CDR3 has 14 amino acids. Trimming removed 1 base from V and 4 bases from J, with 10 bases in between. The germline CDR1 and CDR2 sequences are SGHTA and FQGTGA.

This clonotype was counted many times. The gene calls are TRBV20-1 and TRBJ1-6; 10 bases match TRBD1. The CDR3 runs 14 residues. Germline V gene sequence: CDR1 DFQATT, CDR2 SNEGSKA (reference sequence). Trimming cost V 0 bases and J 7 bases; bases outside gene matches: 0. As DNA, the CDR3 is TGCAGTGCTAGAGAGGGACAGGGGAATTCACCCCTCCACTTT. Translation gives CSAREGQGNSPLHF.

This clonotype was recorded a few times. This sequence joins TRBV29-1 and TRBJ2-3; D tentatively reads TRBD1 or TRBD2 (5 bases each). The length of the CDR3 is 13 residues. V shed 6 bases and J shed 0 bases, with 10 bases lying between them. CDR1 SQVTM and CDR2 ANQGSEA come from the germline V gene. CDR3 in amino acids: CSVVGDSTDTQYF. In DNA, the CDR3 is TGCAGCGTCGTAGGGGACAGCACAGATACGCAGTATTTT.